This T cell receptor (beta chain) was captured by sequencing in a study of long-term antiretroviral therapy in people with HIV. Findings and caveats of the study: Investigators report no available data on ART adherence, viral resistance or therapy changes. It was observed that HIV repertoires exhibited narrower CDR3 length ranges than controls.

Germline CDR1 and CDR2: MDHEN and SYDVKM. Between the trimmed V and J ends, which lost 6 bases and 0 bases, there was a span of 12 bases. The CDR3 runs to 15 residues. Note on this clone: Its specificity is unknown.

Assay version v3.0 of immunoSEQ was used, and it was run at survey level. Clones were sequenced by immunoSEQ multiplex PCR, and TCRdb holds only the in-frame ones, with some missing. Of some 24,000 clones in the sample, 81% are singletons; the top ten hold more than 15%. The gene calls are TRBV28 and TRBJ1-3, with D possibly being TRBD1 (5 bases). This receptor was identified in a woman aged 18-35 years with HIV. The starting material was unsorted PBMCs, obtained at the start of antiretroviral therapy, before treatment. CDR3: CASSLGPSSGNTIYF. For the CDR3, the DNA is TGTGCCAGCAGCCTGGGACCGAGCTCTGGAAACACCATATATTTT.